Presented here are 8 T cell receptor beta chains from one specimen sequenced in a study of cytomegalovirus exposure and HLA in healthy donors. The PCR contained 60 Vbeta and 13 Jbeta primers. The method was immunoSEQ multiplex PCR; TCRdb's version includes in-frame clones alone and lacks a portion of them. The data show approximately 160,000 clones, 60% to 80% seen once. Sequencing was carried out using PBMCs. These receptors were collected from a woman in her forties in good health and CMV-seropositive.

This rearrangement joins TRBV7-2 to TRBJ2-5, with D tentatively TRBD1 (6 bases). The CDR3 covers 16 residues. Deletions cut 1 base from V and 7 bases from J, with 19 bases between. CDR1 and CDR2 from the germline V gene are SGHTA and FQGNSA. The CDR3 DNA reads as TGTGCCAGCAGCTTAGTCGCAGGGGCACATGCCGGGACCCAGTACTTC. Translating it yields CASSLVAGAHAGTQYF.

V and J are TRBV19 and TRBJ1-1, with 9 bases lining up with TRBD1. This CDR3 is built from 15 residues. Germline V lookup: CDR1 LNHDA, CDR2 SQIVND (reference sequence). The J segment lost 1 base and the V segment lost 7 bases, leaving 7 bases of the junction unmatched. The CDR3 loop is CASNSVDRGNTEAFF. DNA of the CDR3: TGTGCCAGTAATAGTGTGGACAGGGGGAACACTGAAGCTTTCTTT.

The V call is TRBV19, the J call TRBJ2-5; no clear D. Germline lookup yields CDR1 LNHDA and CDR2 SQIVND (reference sequence). V lost 5 bases and J lost 1, with 8 bases in between. The CDR3 spans 13 residues. The CDR3 DNA follows: TGTGCCAGTAGTTCGGGTTTCCAAGAGACCCAGTACTTC. It specifies CASSSGFQETQYF.

This clone appeared a single time. The rearrangement joins TRBV27 to TRBJ2-7; 16 bases match TRBD2. This CDR3 spans 16 amino acids. Unmatched junction bases numbered 7, after V lost 5 bases and J lost 6 bases. From germline, CDR1 is MNHEY and CDR2 SMNVEV (reference sequence). The CDR3 DNA is TGTGCCAGCAGTCTTGGGACTAGCGGGAGGGCCGTCGAGCAGTACTTC. Translated, it gives CASSLGTSGRAVEQYF.

V gene TRBV4-1 combines with J gene TRBJ2-7; the D gene is possibly TRBD1 (6 bases). Germline V gene data show CDR1 as MGHRA and CDR2 as YSYEKL. Trimming removed 0 bases from V and 2 bases from J, with 11 bases in between. The CDR3 sequence is 15 residues long. The CDR3 DNA reads as TGCGCCAGCAGCCAAGAAGGAACAGGGCCCTACGAGCAGTACTTC. Its translation: CASSQEGTGPYEQYF.

Only a few counts were recorded for this clone. V gene TRBV27 combines with J gene TRBJ1-1; D uncertain. The CDR3 length is 13 residues. Between the trimmed V and J ends, which lost 2 bases and 12 bases, there was a span of 16 bases. Germline-derived CDR1 and CDR2 are MNHEY and SMNVEV (reference sequence). The CDR3 loop reads CASSLTKGASPFF. The CDR3, as DNA: TGTGCCAGCAGTTTAACGAAGGGAGCGTCGCCTTTCTTT.

The chain employs TRBV4-2 and TRBJ2-4, with TRBD1 as a possible D gene (6 bases). V lost 0 bases and J 7 bases, leaving 10 bases between the germline ends. CDR3 length equals 14 residues. The germline gives CDR1 LGHNA, CDR2 YNFKEQ. The CDR3 DNA is TGTGCCAGCAGCCAAGAACAGGGCGCGAACATTCAGTACTTC. Translating gives CASSQEQGANIQYF.

The chain links TRBV11-3 to TRBJ1-2; 9 nucleotides agree with TRBD1. CDR3 length: 13 residues. V gave up 5 bases and J gave up 8 bases; unmatched junction bases: 6. The germline V gene encodes CDR1 SGHNT and CDR2 YENEEA. CDR3 nucleotide sequence: TGTGCCAGCAGCCCCGGGACAGGGAGGGGCTACACCTTC. Translated, it gives CASSPGTGRGYTF.